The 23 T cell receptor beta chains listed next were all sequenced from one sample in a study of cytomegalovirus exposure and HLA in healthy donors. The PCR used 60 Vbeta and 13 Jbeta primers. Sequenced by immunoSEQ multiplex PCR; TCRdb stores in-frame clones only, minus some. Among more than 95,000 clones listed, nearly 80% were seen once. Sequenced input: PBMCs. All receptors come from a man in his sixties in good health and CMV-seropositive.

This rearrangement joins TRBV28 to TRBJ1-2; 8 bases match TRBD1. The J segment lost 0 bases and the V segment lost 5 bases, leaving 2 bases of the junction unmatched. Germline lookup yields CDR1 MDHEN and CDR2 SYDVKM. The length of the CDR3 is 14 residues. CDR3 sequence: CASSQGQANYGYTF. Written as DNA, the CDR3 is TGTGCCAGCAGTCAGGGACAGGCTAACTATGGCTACACCTTC.

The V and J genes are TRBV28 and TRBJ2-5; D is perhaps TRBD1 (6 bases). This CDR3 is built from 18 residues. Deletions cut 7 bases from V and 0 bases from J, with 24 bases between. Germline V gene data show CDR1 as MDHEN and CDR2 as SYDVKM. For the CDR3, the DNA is TGTGCCAGCATCTACCCCTTCAGGGGATACCGGTACCAAGAGACCCAGTACTTC. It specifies CASIYPFRGYRYQETQYF.

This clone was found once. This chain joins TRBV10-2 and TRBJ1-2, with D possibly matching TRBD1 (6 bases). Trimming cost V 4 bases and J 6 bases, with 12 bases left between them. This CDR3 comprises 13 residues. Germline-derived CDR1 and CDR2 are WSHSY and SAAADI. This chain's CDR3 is CASSGRTVDGYTF. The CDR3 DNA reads TGCGCCAGCAGTGGGAGGACAGTTGATGGCTACACCTTC.

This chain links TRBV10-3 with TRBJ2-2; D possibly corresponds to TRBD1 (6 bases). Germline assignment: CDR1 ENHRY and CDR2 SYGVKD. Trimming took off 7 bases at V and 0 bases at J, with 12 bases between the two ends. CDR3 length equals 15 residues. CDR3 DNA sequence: TGTGCCATCAACCCGGGACAACCGAACACCGGGGAGCTGTTTTTT. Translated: CAINPGQPNTGELFF.

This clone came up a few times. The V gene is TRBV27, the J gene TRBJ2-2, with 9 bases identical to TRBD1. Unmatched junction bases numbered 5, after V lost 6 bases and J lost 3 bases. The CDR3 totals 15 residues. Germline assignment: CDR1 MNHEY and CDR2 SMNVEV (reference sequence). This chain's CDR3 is CASSTGTGHTGELFF. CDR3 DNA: TGTGCCAGCAGCACCGGGACAGGGCACACCGGGGAGCTGTTTTTT.

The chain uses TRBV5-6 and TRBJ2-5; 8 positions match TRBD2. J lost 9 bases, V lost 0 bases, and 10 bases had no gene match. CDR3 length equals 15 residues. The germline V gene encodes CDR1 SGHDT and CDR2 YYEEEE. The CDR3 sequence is CASSLGGDPGGAQYF. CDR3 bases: TGTGCCAGCAGCTTGGGAGGGGACCCGGGGGGGGCCCAGTACTTC.

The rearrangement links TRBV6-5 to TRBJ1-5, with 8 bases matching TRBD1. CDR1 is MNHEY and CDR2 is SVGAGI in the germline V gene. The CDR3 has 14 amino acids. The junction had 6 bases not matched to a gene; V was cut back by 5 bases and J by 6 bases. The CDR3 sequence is CASSRPGGGQPQHF. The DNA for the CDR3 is TGTGCCAGCAGTCGGCCAGGGGGCGGTCAGCCCCAGCATTTT.

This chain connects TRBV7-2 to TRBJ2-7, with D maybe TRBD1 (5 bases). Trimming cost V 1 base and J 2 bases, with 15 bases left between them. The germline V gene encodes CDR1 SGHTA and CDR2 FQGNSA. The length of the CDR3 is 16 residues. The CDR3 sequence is CASSLDSLTVAYEQYF. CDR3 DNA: TGTGCCAGCAGCTTAGACTCGCTGACAGTTGCCTACGAGCAGTACTTC.

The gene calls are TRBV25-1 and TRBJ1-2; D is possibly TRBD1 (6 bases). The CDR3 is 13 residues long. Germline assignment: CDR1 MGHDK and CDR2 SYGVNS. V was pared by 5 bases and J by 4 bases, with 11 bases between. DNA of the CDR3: TGTGCCAGCAGTTTTGGACAGAGCTATGGCTACACCTTC. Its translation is CASSFGQSYGYTF.

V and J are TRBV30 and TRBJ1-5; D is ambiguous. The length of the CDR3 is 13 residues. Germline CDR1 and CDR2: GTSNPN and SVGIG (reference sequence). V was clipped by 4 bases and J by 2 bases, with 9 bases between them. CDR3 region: CAWNGVGNQPQHF. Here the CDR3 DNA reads TGTGCCTGGAATGGAGTCGGCAATCAGCCCCAGCATTTT.

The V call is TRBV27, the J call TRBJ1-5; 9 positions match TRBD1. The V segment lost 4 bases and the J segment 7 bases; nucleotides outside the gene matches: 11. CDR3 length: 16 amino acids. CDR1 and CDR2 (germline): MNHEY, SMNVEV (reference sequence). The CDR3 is CASSSWGQGNWQPQHF. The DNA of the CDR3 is TGTGCCAGCAGTTCCTGGGGACAGGGTAATTGGCAGCCCCAGCATTTT.

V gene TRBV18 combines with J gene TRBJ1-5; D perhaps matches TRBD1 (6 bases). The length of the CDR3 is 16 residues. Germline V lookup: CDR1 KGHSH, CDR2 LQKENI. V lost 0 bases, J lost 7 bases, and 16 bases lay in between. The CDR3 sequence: CASSPPSGGGKQPQHF. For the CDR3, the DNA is TGTGCCAGCTCACCACCGTCGGGAGGGGGAAAACAGCCCCAGCATTTT. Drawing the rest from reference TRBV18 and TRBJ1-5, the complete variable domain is NAGVMQNPRHLVRRRGQEARLRCSPMKGHSHVYWYRQLPEEGLKFMVYLQKENIIDESGMPKERFSAEFPKEGPSILRIQQVVRGDSAAYFCASSPPSGGGKQPQHFGDGTRLSIL.

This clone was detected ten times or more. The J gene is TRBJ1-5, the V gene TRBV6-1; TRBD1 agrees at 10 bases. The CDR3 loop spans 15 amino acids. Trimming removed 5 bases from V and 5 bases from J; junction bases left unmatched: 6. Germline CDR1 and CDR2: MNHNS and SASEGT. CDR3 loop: CASSWTGGIDQPQHF. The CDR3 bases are TGTGCCAGCAGTTGGACAGGGGGTATCGATCAGCCCCAGCATTTT.

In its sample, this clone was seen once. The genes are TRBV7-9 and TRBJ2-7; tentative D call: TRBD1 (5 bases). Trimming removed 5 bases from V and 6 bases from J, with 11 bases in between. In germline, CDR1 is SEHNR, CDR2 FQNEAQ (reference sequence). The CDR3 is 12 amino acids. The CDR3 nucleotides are TGTGCCAGCAGCCCCTCCAGGGTCGAGCAGTACTTC. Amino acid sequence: CASSPSRVEQYF.

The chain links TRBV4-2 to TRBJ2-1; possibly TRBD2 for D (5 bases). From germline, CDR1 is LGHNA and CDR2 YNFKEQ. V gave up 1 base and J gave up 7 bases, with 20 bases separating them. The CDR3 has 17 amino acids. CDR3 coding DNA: TGTGCCAGCAGCCAAGGGCGGAGCGGTGGGCACGTGAATGAGCAGTTCTTC. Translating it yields CASSQGRSGGHVNEQFF.

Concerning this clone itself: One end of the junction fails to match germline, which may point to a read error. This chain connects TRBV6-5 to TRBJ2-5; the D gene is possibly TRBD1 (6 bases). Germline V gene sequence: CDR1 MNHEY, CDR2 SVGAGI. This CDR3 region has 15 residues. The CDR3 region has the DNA TGTGCCAGCAGCTACTCTTTGCAGGGGACGGAGACCCAGTACTTC. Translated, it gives CASSYSLQGTETQYF.

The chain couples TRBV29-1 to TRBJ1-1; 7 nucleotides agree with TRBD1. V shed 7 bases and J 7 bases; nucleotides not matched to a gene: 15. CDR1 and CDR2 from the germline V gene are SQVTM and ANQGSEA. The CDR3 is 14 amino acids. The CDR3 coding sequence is TGCAGCGCTAACCTACAGGGGACGAGGGGTGAAGCTTTCTTT. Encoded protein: CSANLQGTRGEAFF.

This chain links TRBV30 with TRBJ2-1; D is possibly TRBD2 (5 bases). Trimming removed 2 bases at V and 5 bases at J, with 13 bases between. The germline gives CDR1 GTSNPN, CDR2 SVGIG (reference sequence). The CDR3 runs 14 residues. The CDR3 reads CAWSRTHGNNEQFF. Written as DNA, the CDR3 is TGTGCCTGGAGTAGGACTCACGGGAACAATGAGCAGTTCTTC. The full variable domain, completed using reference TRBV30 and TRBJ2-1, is SQTIHQWPATLVQPVGSPLSLECTVEGTSNPNLYWYRQAAGRGLQLLFYSVGIGQISSEVPQNLSASRPQDRQFILSSKKLLLSDSGFYLCAWSRTHGNNEQFFGPGTRLTVL.

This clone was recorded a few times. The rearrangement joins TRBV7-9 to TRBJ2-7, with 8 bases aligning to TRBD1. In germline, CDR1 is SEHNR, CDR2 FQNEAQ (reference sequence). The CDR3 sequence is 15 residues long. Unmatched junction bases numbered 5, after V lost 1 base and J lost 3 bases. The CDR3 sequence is CASSLDRTGHYEQYF. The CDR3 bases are TGTGCCAGCAGCTTAGATAGGACAGGGCACTACGAGCAGTACTTC.

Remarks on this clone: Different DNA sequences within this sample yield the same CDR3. The CDR3 sequence is CASSFRGSDTQYF. The CDR3 region has the DNA TGTGCCAGCAGTTTTAGGGGGTCAGATACGCAGTATTTT. The chain is built from TRBV28 and TRBJ2-3; D perhaps matches TRBD1 (6 bases). CDR3 length: 13 amino acids. The germline V gene encodes CDR1 MDHEN and CDR2 SYDVKM. V lost 3 bases to trimming and J lost 4 bases, with 8 bases between them.

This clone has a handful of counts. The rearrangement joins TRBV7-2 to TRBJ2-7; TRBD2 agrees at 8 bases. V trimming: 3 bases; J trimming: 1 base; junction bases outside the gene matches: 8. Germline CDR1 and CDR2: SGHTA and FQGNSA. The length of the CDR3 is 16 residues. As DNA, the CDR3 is TGTGCCAGCAGCTTGCTAGCGGGCCCCCAGTCCTACGAGCAGTACTTC. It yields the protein CASSLLAGPQSYEQYF.

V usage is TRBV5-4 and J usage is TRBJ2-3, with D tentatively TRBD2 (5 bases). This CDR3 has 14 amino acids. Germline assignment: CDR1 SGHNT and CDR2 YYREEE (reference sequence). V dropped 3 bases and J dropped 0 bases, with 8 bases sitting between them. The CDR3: CASSSEGSTDTQYF. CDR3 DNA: TGTGCCAGCAGCTCCGAGGGTAGCACAGATACGCAGTATTTT. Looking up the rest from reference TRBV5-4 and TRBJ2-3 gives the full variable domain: ETGVTQSPTHLIKTRGQQVTLRCSSQSGHNTVSWYQQALGQGPQFIFQYYREEENGRGNFPPRFSGLQFPNYSSELNVNALELDDSALYLCASSSEGSTDTQYFGPGTRLTVL.

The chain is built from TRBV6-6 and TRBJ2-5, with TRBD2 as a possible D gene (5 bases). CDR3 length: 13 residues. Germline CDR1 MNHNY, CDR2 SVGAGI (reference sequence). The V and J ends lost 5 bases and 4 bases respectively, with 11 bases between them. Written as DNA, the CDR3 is TGTGCCAGCAGTGATCGGGGTGCAGAGACCCAGTACTTC. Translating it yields CASSDRGAETQYF.